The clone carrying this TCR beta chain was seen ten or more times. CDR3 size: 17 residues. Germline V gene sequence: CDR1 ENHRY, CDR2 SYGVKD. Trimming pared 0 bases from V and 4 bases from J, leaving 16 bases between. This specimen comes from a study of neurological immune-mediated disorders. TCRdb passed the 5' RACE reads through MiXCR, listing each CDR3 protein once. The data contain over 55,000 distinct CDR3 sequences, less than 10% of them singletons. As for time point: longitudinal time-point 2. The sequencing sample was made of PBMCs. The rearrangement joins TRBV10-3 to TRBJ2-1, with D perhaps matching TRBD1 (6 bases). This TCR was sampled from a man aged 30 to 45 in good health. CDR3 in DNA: TGTGCCATCAGTGAGTCTGGGGGCACCACGTATTACAATGAGCAGTTCTTC. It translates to CAISESGGTTYYNEQFF.